The TCR beta chain described here comes from a study of cytomegalovirus exposure and HLA in healthy donors (dated by TCRdb to about 2017). Concerning the study at large: According to a later analysis, one platform produced both the roughly 130 validation repertoires and the 730 or so repertoires of the first cohort. The study was designed to test whether signatures of past pathogen exposure could be identified by cataloging public T cell receptors. High-throughput TCR immunosequencing, statistical association of individual TCRs with disease status, and machine learning were combined to predict cytomegalovirus infection status. Along with the approximately 600-subject first cohort, a separate validation cohort of over a hundred different subjects was used. General conclusions and limits of the study: Subsequent analysis determined that TCRs grouped into clusters in the first cohort also showed a tendency toward co-occurrence across the roughly 130 validation repertoires, and approximately 94% of cluster scores exceeded 0. All 130 or so repertoires were used to score co-occurrence in the validation cohort in a later analysis, because that analysis had no HLA typing for the cohort. The study listed 164 TCR beta chains as associated with cytomegalovirus. A few of the identified cytomegalovirus-associated TCR beta chains were confirmed in vitro to be specific for cytomegalovirus antigens. The authors suggested that the approach could potentially be generalized to other disease states and immunological phenotypes. Across donors, most TCR sequences were observed very rarely, whereas some public TCRs were present in many individuals. Cytomegalovirus status was reported to be diagnosed by the classifier with high specificity and sensitivity in both the original and validation cohorts.

About this clone itself: Its antigen remains unidentified. No clone much larger than this one lies a single base away; base qualities are absent.

Reading from cysteine to phenylalanine, the CDR3 counts 13 amino acids. Of the read, only the CDR3 DNA is kept; its 39 bases are in frame from base 1. V is reduced by 0 bases and J by 11 bases, leaving a spacing of 13 bases between them. CDR1 and CDR2 are drawn from the germline V gene: MGHRA, YSYEKL. The donors belonged to the validation cohort of about 130 subjects, which was separate from the roughly 700-subject first cohort. Library preparation was by the immunoSEQ multiplex PCR assay. The authors processed their data as follows. A statistical classification framework was built to diagnose cytomegalovirus status from the catalog of TCR beta chain sequences. TCRdb re-hosts the immuneACCESS table, in-frame sequences only. Its copies lack some clones; in the studies checked, an unresolved V gene accounts for under half of them, and the cause for the rest is not known. V and J calls and clone size are those listed in that table; D and trimming were worked out from the DNA. The sample table contains fewer than 120,000 clones; only one count was recorded for around 90% of them. The leading ten clones occupy 1.5% to 2% of the sample.

The source of this sequence is a young woman in good health and CMV-seronegative. The chain is encoded by TRBV4-1 joined to TRBJ1-1; a tentative D call is TRBD1 (6 bases match). Sequencing used PBMCs. The CDR3 reads CASSQDTGTLAFF. The sequenced DNA is TGCGCCAGCAGCCAAGATACCGGGACACTGGCTTTCTTT.